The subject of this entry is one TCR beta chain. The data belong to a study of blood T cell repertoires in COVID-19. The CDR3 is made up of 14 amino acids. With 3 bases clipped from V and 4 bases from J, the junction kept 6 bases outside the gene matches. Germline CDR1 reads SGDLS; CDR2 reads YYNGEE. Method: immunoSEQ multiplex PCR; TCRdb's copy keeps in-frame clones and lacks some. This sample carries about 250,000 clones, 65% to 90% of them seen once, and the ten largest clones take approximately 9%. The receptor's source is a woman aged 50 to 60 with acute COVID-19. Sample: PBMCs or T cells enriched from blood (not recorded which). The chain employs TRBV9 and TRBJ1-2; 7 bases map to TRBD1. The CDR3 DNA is TGTGCCAGCAGCGGGAGACAGGGAACCTATGGCTACACCTTC. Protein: CASSGRQGTYGYTF.